The source of this T cell receptor beta chain is a study of shared clonotypes between healthy human individuals. This CDR3 has 13 residues. Germline V CDR1 and CDR2: SNHLY, FYNNEI. The V and J ends lost 6 bases and 8 bases, in that order; junction bases with no gene match: 7. This clone was counted at least ten times. Antigen unknown. Free of recent acute infections or vaccinations, the donors were healthy HIV-negative adults. Deep-level settings were used for running the assay. Unsorted PBMC DNA was sequenced on ten immunoSEQ deep assay plates. The table came from immunoSEQ multiplex PCR; TCRdb's copy has only in-frame clones and leaves some out. Among a few hundred thousand clones listed, around 77% were seen once. Study outcomes and limitations: Donors were few, which limited the genetic and exposure-history diversity represented.

V usage is TRBV2 and J usage is TRBJ2-1, with 7 positions matching TRBD1. The sequence was collected from a woman aged 40 to 49 in good health. Some clones in this sample may be carry-over from other donors' samples. The source material was PBMCs. DNA for the CDR3: TGTGCCAGCAGCCGAGACAGGGACCATGAGCAGTTCTTC. This gives the protein CASSRDRDHEQFF.